This T cell receptor beta chain was sequenced in a study of T cells of healthy individuals. Deletions cut 0 bases from V and 1 base from J, with 13 bases between. The CDR3 runs to 17 residues. CDR1 SGHRS and CDR2 YFSETQ come from the germline V gene. In TCRdb, the 5' RACE reads were re-called with MiXCR into one record per CDR3 protein. The table has 60,000 to 70,000 distinct CDR3 sequences, about 16% seen once. V and J are TRBV5-1 and TRBJ1-4; D remains unclear. The source of this sequence is a human donor in good health. DNA of the CDR3: TGCGCCAGCAGCTTGGAGGTATCCGGGGAAACTAATGAAAAACTGTTTTTT. Translation: CASSLEVSGETNEKLFF.